The TCR beta chain under discussion was sequenced for a study of cytomegalovirus exposure and HLA in healthy donors (TCRdb year 2017). Background on the whole study: In an earlier analysis of under 750 of the donors, 276 Gb of sequence data and 100 million or so unique TCR beta sequences from about 179 million T cells were reported. The later analysis used no new phenotypic data to find candidate immune exposures, relying instead on TCR beta sequences and their occurrence across donors. A later genetic analysis took genome-wide SNP genotypes for about 65% of the 666 donors and used that subset as a discovery cohort. Besides the first cohort of roughly 660 subjects, a separate validation cohort made up of over a hundred different subjects was used. To decide whether each TCR beta V gene segment behaved as functional or pseudogenic, an earlier analysis of some 600 of the donors relied on high-throughput TCR beta sequencing. HLA typing included class I and class II loci at four-digit resolution. Donor age, sex, ethnicity and CMV serostatus were compiled together with the repertoire data. All discovery cohort repertoires had been generated on a single sequencing platform. The study used immunosequencing to profile the T cell repertoires of approximately 690 subjects and linked those repertoires to cytomegalovirus serostatus. To predict cytomegalovirus infection status, the study brought together high-throughput TCR immunosequencing, statistical association of individual TCRs with disease status, and machine learning. Typing coverage differed by locus: A, B, C, DRB1 and DQB1 were typed in roughly 620-630 donors, DQA1 in around 500, DPA1 in 600 to 610, and DPB1 in roughly 450. The study aimed to test whether signatures of past pathogen exposure could be identified by cataloging public T cell receptors. Roughly 290 gigabases of sequencing data and 75 million to 85 million unique TCR sequences made up an early release that covered 640 HLA-typed donors. A later analysis re-analyzed previously published TCR beta repertoires from approximately 670 donors and added high-resolution HLA genotyping to study TCR occurrence patterns. Of the 350 to 400 genotyped donors, over 70% fell in the genetic ancestry cluster associated with self-reported Caucasian donors. Among about 400 genotyped donors of the cohort, an average of approximately 240,000 unique TCR beta nucleotide sequences was sequenced per donor, of which about 18% were non-productive. A handful of DR-DQ haplotypes were handled as single units for association and clustering because linkage in the cohort was strong.

CDR1 and CDR2 were assigned from the germline V gene as SGHRS and YFSETQ. Including cysteine and phenylalanine, the CDR3 has 18 amino acids. Only the CDR3 part of the read is kept: 54 bases, read in frame from the first base. V and J are trimmed by 5 bases and 6 bases, and the gene matches miss 21 bases of the junction. In total, 500 to 700 healthy bone marrow donors made up the cohort. Cohort members were all nominally healthy when sampled, although unrecorded immune exposures were likely present. The donor was CMV seronegative and belonged to the group of 350 or so seronegative cohort members. A peripheral blood sample was provided by each donor, and peripheral blood mononuclear cells were used for TCR beta sequencing. The Qiagen DNeasy Blood Extraction Kit was used to extract genomic DNA from the blood cell samples. General findings and caveats noted by the study authors: CMV serostatus was the only immune exposure information available for the cohort. According to a later analysis, parvovirus B19, influenza, CMV and Epstein-Barr virus appeared linked to several top co-occurrence clusters. A cluster of highly shared sequence variants was judged likely to be a technical artifact of the sequencing pipeline. Because counts were too low, some 16 rarely observed V segments, including chromosome 9 orphons, were excluded from the earlier analysis of 500 to 700 of the donors. When HLA alleles, especially DR and DQ, strongly co-occurred, TCR associations were difficult to assign to individual alleles. In a later genetic analysis, a missense DCLRE1C variant was associated with V-gene and J-gene trimming of TCR beta chains, and the association was replicated in an independent cohort. In a later analysis, HLA-associated TCR beta chains showed more clonal expansion and lower generation probabilities than non-associated chains that were equally common. In vitro tests confirmed that a few of the cytomegalovirus-associated TCR beta chains recognize cytomegalovirus antigens. A later analysis found that most CMV-associated TCR beta chains appeared HLA-restricted, with HLA associations seemingly driven largely by CMV exposure. HLA typing was unavailable for some donors at each locus, so association tests used only the typed subset. In a later analysis, the rate of TCR association differed among HLA loci, with DRB1 alleles having the most associated TCRs and HLA-C alleles having the fewest. The presence/absence analyses assumed that sequencing depth was roughly uniform across donors, and that assumption may not be true. At a false discovery rate of 0.05, a later analysis linked 16,951 TCR beta sequences to specific HLA alleles. The authors suggested that the approach could potentially be generalized to other disease states and immunological phenotypes. Cytomegalovirus status was reported to be diagnosed by the classifier with high specificity and sensitivity in both the original and validation cohorts. The 87-base-pair reads could not distinguish some IMGT-functional V segments, including TRBV6-2 and TRBV6-3, so those segments were excluded. Linkage disequilibrium might explain the correlated functional status among segregating V segments, but an unknown experimental factor could not be excluded. While some public TCRs were present in many individuals, most TCR sequences turned up only very rarely across donors. A later genetic analysis reported fewer N-insertions in productive TCRs among donors in an Asian-associated ancestry cluster than the roughly 670-donor mean. A total of 164 TCR beta chains were listed by the study as associated with cytomegalovirus. A further reported finding was that TCR beta sequences accurately predicted the HLA-A and HLA-B alleles for most subjects in the first cohort. An earlier analysis of approximately 570 of the donors showed that most TCR beta V segments appeared in productive rearrangements either about 90% or about 30% of the time, which broadly matched IMGT annotations. In this cohort, only TCR beta chains were sequenced, and detectable features were limited by the absence of alpha or paired-chain data.

Turning to this clone: Which antigen it targets is not known. Base qualities were left out, and no much larger clone turns up one base away.

Library prep was done by the immunoSEQ multiplex PCR assay. A mixture of 60 forward primers for TCR Vbeta segments and 13 reverse primers for TCR Jbeta segments was used in the multiplex PCR. A multiplex PCR assay on genomic DNA amplified the CDR3 region of rearranged TCR beta genes. The Illumina HiSeq System was used to sequence the amplified TCR beta libraries as 87-base-pair reads. Turning to the authors' computational methods: Across the 700 or so repertoires, a later analysis counted 78 million or so unique TCR beta chains, 9 million to 14 million of which were shared by at least two donors. Raw reads were error-corrected and collapsed into unique sequences by a nearest-neighbor algorithm in which closely related sequences were merged to remove PCR and sequencing errors. CDR3 sequences were aligned to IMGT reference sequences to assign V, D and J gene segments. For a sequence to be retained, at least a six-nucleotide match to both a V gene segment and a J gene segment was required. A rearrangement counted as productive if the CDR3 had no stop codons and remained in frame with V and J, and every other rearrangement counted as non-productive. CDR3 was defined by IMGT convention, running from the second conserved V-encoded cysteine to the conserved J-encoded phenylalanine. In an earlier analysis of just under 600 of the donors, sequences lacking an unambiguous match to a single V gene segment were excluded. An earlier analysis of a few hundred of the donors called V segments functional above 56.7% productive rearrangements and segregating when the between-donor standard deviation exceeded 5%. A statistical classification framework was developed to diagnose cytomegalovirus status using the catalog of TCR beta chain sequences. A later analysis assigned V and J genes by comparing TCR nucleotide sequences with IMGT/GENE-DB human TR gene sequences. The TCRdist pipeline was used in a later analysis to assign CDR3 sequences and most-parsimonious VDJ recombination scenarios. In a later analysis, every TCR beta chain was defined by the combination of its CDR3 amino acid sequence and its V-gene family, and reads without a unique V-gene family were dropped. To address suspected cross-contamination and a sequencing artifact, a later analysis removed approximately 590 highly shared, low-generation-probability nucleotide sequences. In a later analysis, a clonal expansion index was calculated for each public chain from normalized within-repertoire ranks of inferred template counts. In a later analysis, generation probabilities were computed with a VDJ recombination model fitted to out-of-frame rearrangements, and the resulting probabilities were checked against IGoR. Hypergeometric tests were used in a later analysis to score TCR-TCR, TCR-HLA and TCR-CMV co-occurrence, with a repertoire-size bias correction applied to the TCR pairs. False discovery rates were estimated in a later analysis by permuting HLA or CMV assignments 20 times. In a later analysis, co-occurring TCRs were grouped using DBSCAN, with TCRdist sequence similarity added in when clustering inside HLA-allele-positive subsets. For co-occurrence clustering, repertoires with fewer than 30,000 or more than 120,000 public chains were excluded, along with four or five repertoires with anomalous nucleotide sharing. TCRdb retrieved this table from immuneACCESS and kept in-frame rearrangements only. Not all clones are present; in checked studies, unresolved V genes account for under half, and no reason is known for the remainder. The V and J calls and clone size are taken from that table; D and trimming were inferred from the DNA. The sample table records 200,000 to 250,000 clones; roughly four fifths of these occur just once. The ten biggest clones cover approximately 0.22% of the sample.

The sequence came from a girl aged 2-10 years in good health and CMV-seronegative. The sample taken for sequencing was PBMCs. In this chain, TRBV5-1 is recombined with TRBJ1-1; the central 8 bases match TRBD1. CDR3 protein: CASRGLGRGSTGASEAFF. The nucleotide sequence reads TGCGCCAGCAGGGGTTTAGGTCGTGGGTCGACAGGGGCTTCTGAAGCTTTCTTT.